The 21 T cell receptor beta chains below come from one sample, sequenced in a study of T cells after yellow fever vaccination. One entry per CDR3 protein results from TCRdb running MiXCR on the 5' RACE reads. The data hold 200,000 to 300,000 distinct CDR3 sequences, with roughly 3.5% observed a single time. The sequencing here drew on PBMCs, taken 15 days after the yellow fever booster vaccination. Receptors originate from a man aged 18 to 29 who received the YFV17D yellow fever vaccine.

Of note for this clonotype: The junction and the germline gene differ at one end; a read error may be behind it. The J gene is TRBJ2-1, the V gene TRBV7-2, with 13 bases lining up with TRBD2. The CDR3 length is 15 residues. Germline CDR1 is SGHTA and CDR2 is FQGNSA. CDR3 region: CASSLRTSGGIDPVF. The CDR3 bases are TGTGCCAGCAGCTTACGGACTAGCGGGGGAATCGATCCAGTCTTC.

At least ten counts were recorded for this clonotype. The rearrangement joins TRBV21-1 to TRBJ1-3. TRBV21-1 is termed a pseudogene. This CDR3 has 16 amino acids. Here the CDR3 DNA reads TGTGCCAGCAGCAAAGGTGGCGAACGCTCTGGAAACACCATATATTTT. It is translated as CASSKGGERSGNTIYF.

This clonotype has ten or more counts. This chain uses TRBV6-6 with TRBJ1-2, with 12 bases that match TRBD1. From germline, CDR1 is MNHNY and CDR2 SVGAGI (reference sequence). The length of the CDR3 is 16 residues. J gave up 4 bases and V 5 bases, and 8 bases lay outside the gene matches. CDR3 in DNA: TGTGCCAGCAGTACCGGGACAGGGGGCAAGGGCTATGGCTACACCTTC. This gives the protein CASSTGTGGKGYGYTF.

As concerns this clonotype: Germline is not matched at one junction end, which may reflect a read error. The chain recombines TRBV5-6 with TRBJ1-4; D unclear. CDR3 length: 16 residues. CDR1 SGHDT and CDR2 YYEEEE come from the germline V gene. The CDR3 loop is CASSPGDRPTSEKLFF. CDR3 sequence (DNA): TGTGCCAGCAGCCCCGGAGACCGTCCCACTAGTGAAAAACTGTTTTTT.

This clonotype was picked up many times. The chain couples TRBV5-4 to TRBJ1-1, with 10 nucleotides matching TRBD1. CDR1 and CDR2 (germline): SGHNT, YYREEE (reference sequence). The J segment lost 0 bases and the V segment lost 4 bases, leaving 6 bases of the junction unmatched. CDR3 size: 16 residues. For the CDR3, the DNA is TGTGCCAGCAGCGCGGGGACAGGGGTGTTGAACACTGAAGCTTTCTTT. Translating it yields CASSAGTGVLNTEAFF.

This clonotype was counted ten times or more. V is TRBV12-3 or TRBV12-4 and J is TRBJ2-7; D might be TRBD2 (5 bases). Between the trimmed V and J ends, which lost 3 bases and 4 bases, there was a span of 7 bases. The CDR3 runs 12 residues. In DNA form, the CDR3 reads TGTGCCAGCAGTTTGGGAGCGTACGAGCAGTACGTC. Protein sequence: CASSLGAYEQYV.

This clonotype was detected many times. The V and J genes are TRBV5-1 and TRBJ2-1, with 9 bases aligning to TRBD1. Trimming at V came to 3 bases and at J to 5 bases, leaving 12 bases not matched to a gene. CDR3 length: 17 residues. Germline V lookup: CDR1 SGHRS, CDR2 YFSETQ. Here the CDR3 DNA reads TGCGCCAGCAGCTCGCCGGGACAGGGTCGCTCGGACAATGAGCAGTTCTTC. Translation gives CASSSPGQGRSDNEQFF.

V gene TRBV18 combines with J gene TRBJ2-4; tentatively, D is TRBD2 (6 bases). Deletions cut 3 bases from V and 8 bases from J, with 14 bases between. Germline V gene data show CDR1 as KGHSH and CDR2 as LQKENI. The CDR3 length is 14 residues. The chain's CDR3 is CASSPPGLSYIQYF. As DNA, the CDR3 is TGTGCCAGCTCACCCCCGGGACTTAGCTACATTCAGTACTTC.

This clonotype was counted many times. V and J are TRBV7-2 and TRBJ2-3, with 9 nucleotides matching TRBD2. The J segment lost 6 bases and the V segment lost 5 bases, leaving 9 bases of the junction unmatched. This CDR3 has 15 residues. Looked up from germline, CDR1 is SGHTA and CDR2 is FQGNSA. The CDR3 region has the DNA TGTGCCAGCAGCCTAAAGCGGGGGGATTTGGATACGCAGTATTTT. Amino acids: CASSLKRGDLDTQYF.

This clonotype was found a few times. The CDR3 DNA is TGTGCCAGCAGTTACATCATTAACACTGAAGCTTTCTTT. Amino acids: CASSYIINTEAFF. The chain couples TRBV12-3 or TRBV12-4 to TRBJ1-1; D is uncertain. V lost 4 bases, J lost 2 bases, and 8 bases lay in between. The CDR3 is made up of 13 amino acids.

This clonotype was picked up many times. The chain carries TRBV6-2 or TRBV6-3 and TRBJ2-3; maybe TRBD2 (7 bases). Germline lookup yields CDR1 MNHEY and CDR2 SVGEGT. This CDR3 spans 16 amino acids. The V end was cut by 6 bases, the J end by 2 bases, with 18 bases between. CDR3 sequence reads: CASRKAFRGATDTQYF. As DNA, the CDR3 is TGTGCCAGCAGAAAGGCCTTTCGGGGGGCCACAGATACGCAGTATTTT.

Many counts were recorded for this clonotype. The V call is TRBV12-3 or TRBV12-4, the J call TRBJ2-6, with a weak D call TRBD1 (6 bases). Trimming cost V 6 bases and J 0 bases, with 12 bases left between them. The CDR3 length is 16 residues. The CDR3 coding sequence is TGTGCCAGCAGCTGGACAGTTTCCTCTGGGGCCAACGTCCTGACTTTC. It codes for CASSWTVSSGANVLTF.

This clonotype has ten or more counts. The J gene is TRBJ1-2, the V gene TRBV29-1; D not certain. The CDR3 has 12 amino acids. In germline, CDR1 is SQVTM, CDR2 ANQGSEA. The V end was cut by 3 bases, the J end by 7 bases, with 12 bases between. CDR3 sequence reads: CSVEDTPGGYTF. The CDR3 DNA reads TGCAGCGTTGAGGATACCCCGGGTGGCTACACCTTC.

This clonotype was seen repeatedly, ten times or more. This chain joins TRBV12-3 or TRBV12-4 and TRBJ2-7; TRBD1 aligns across 7 bases. This CDR3 region has 15 residues. Trimming took 6 bases from V and 4 from J; bases not matched to a gene: 12. As DNA, the CDR3 is TGTGCCAGCAGCCCCCCTGAGACAGGGCGTTACGAGCAGTACTTC. As protein: CASSPPETGRYEQYF.

This clonotype has ten or more counts. The chain has TRBV7-2 and TRBJ2-5; D is ambiguous. The length of the CDR3 is 17 residues. Germline V gene lookup returns CDR1 SGHTA and CDR2 FQGNSA. The germline V and J ends were trimmed by 2 bases and 1 base, with 17 bases remaining between them. The CDR3 bases are TGTGCCAGCAGCTTACCGGGTCACCCGAAGGCCCAAGAGACCCAGTACTTC. It translates to CASSLPGHPKAQETQYF.

This clonotype was seen many times. The chain links TRBV7-2 to TRBJ2-3; D uncertain. From germline, CDR1 is SGHTA and CDR2 FQGNSA. This CDR3 has 13 amino acids. The V and J ends lost 2 bases and 2 bases respectively, with 5 bases between them. This CDR3 reads CASSLSITDTQYF. The CDR3 DNA sequence: TGTGCCAGCAGCTTATCGATCACAGATACGCAGTATTTT.

This clonotype was picked up many times. The genes are TRBV7-9 and TRBJ1-4; 7 bases are a match to TRBD1. Germline CDR1 is SEHNR and CDR2 is FQNEAQ (reference sequence). The CDR3 extends over 16 amino acids. Trimming removed 5 bases from V and 0 bases from J; junction bases left unmatched: 6. This CDR3 is CASSPGTAATNEKLFF. CDR3 DNA: TGTGCCAGCAGCCCTGGGACAGCTGCAACTAATGAAAAACTGTTTTTT.

This clonotype was found many times. The V and J genes are TRBV5-1 and TRBJ2-2, with 9 bases lining up with TRBD1. V gave up 4 bases and J gave up 5 bases; unmatched junction bases: 6. Germline CDR1 is SGHRS and CDR2 is YFSETQ. The CDR3 is 15 amino acids. The CDR3 protein is CASSQRTGDTGELFF. In DNA, the CDR3 is TGCGCCAGCAGCCAAAGGACAGGGGATACCGGGGAGCTGTTTTTT.

The sample holds many counts of this clonotype. The chain joins TRBV6-2 or TRBV6-3 to TRBJ2-5, with 7 bases fitting TRBD2. With V trimmed by 10 bases and J by 1 base, 6 bases remained unmatched. This CDR3 comprises 13 residues. CDR1 and CDR2 (germline): MNHEY, SVGEGT. The CDR3 spells CATFSGFQETQYF. The CDR3 coding sequence is TGTGCCACCTTTAGCGGGTTCCAAGAGACCCAGTACTTC.

This clonotype came up many times. This sequence joins TRBV20-1 and TRBJ2-7; tentative D call: TRBD1 (6 bases). The length of the CDR3 is 15 residues. Germline CDR1 reads DFQATT; CDR2 reads SNEGSKA (reference sequence). V was pared by 4 bases and J by 7 bases, with 23 bases between. The CDR3 loop reads CSATDGTRSGLEQYF. The CDR3 DNA reads as TGCAGTGCTACCGACGGGACACGGAGCGGTTTAGAGCAGTACTTC.

This clonotype was counted a few times. The chain couples TRBV4-2 to TRBJ2-2; D possibly corresponds to TRBD1 (5 bases). V was pared by 3 bases and J by 9 bases, with 14 bases between. Germline V lookup: CDR1 LGHNA, CDR2 YNFKEQ. The CDR3 covers 14 residues. DNA for the CDR3: TGTGCCAGCAGCCATGGGGCCCGCCAGCGGGAGCTGTTTTTT. Translation gives CASSHGARQRELFF.